The rows below give T cell receptor beta chains drawn from one sample of a study of radiation and T cells in renal cell carcinoma. Measured with immunoSEQ multiplex PCR; TCRdb has only the in-frame clones, and not every one. The sample includes 100,000 to 150,000 clones, 88% of them seen just once. The sample was blood, taken from a patient whose treatment included radiotherapy and nephrectomy. The receptor set was obtained from a woman in her seventies with renal cell carcinoma. Each CDR3 is given with its conserved first and last residue. Each record gives: V gene, D gene, clone size, J gene, CDR3 protein, CDR3 DNA. The D gene is left open where the match is weak. Clone size is shown for a subset of rows, as once, few, many or a class of expanded clone.

TRBV27	.	.	TRBJ1-1	CASSFARDGTEAFF	TGTGCCAGCAGTTTTGCCAGGGATGGGACTGAAGCTTTCTTT
TRBV9	.	.	TRBJ2-1	CASSYGSSGSPLDEQFF	TGTGCCAGCAGCTACGGGAGTTCGGGGTCCCCCCTCGATGAGCAGTTCTTC
TRBV11-2	TRBD2	.	TRBJ2-5	CASSLAGGTWETQYF	TGTGCCAGCAGTCTAGCGGGGGGGACTTGGGAGACCCAGTACTTC
TRBV28	.	.	TRBJ2-3	CASRDPVGPTDTQYF	TGTGCCAGCAGGGACCCGGTGGGCCCCACAGATACGCAGTATTTT
TRBV6-1	TRBD1	.	TRBJ1-6	CASIETGISPLHF	TGTGCCAGCATTGAGACAGGGATTTCACCCCTCCACTTT
TRBV30	.	.	TRBJ1-3	CAWLSGNTIYF	TGTGCCTGGTTATCCGGAAACACCATATATTTT
TRBV6-5	.	.	TRBJ2-7	CASSYKDPDPYEQYF	TGTGCCAGCAGTTATAAGGACCCTGACCCCTACGAGCAGTACTTC
TRBV6-1	.	.	TRBJ1-6	CASSATGVNSPLHF	TGTGCCAGCAGTGCGACAGGCGTTAATTCACCCCTCCACTTT
TRBV30	.	.	TRBJ2-7	CAWAGTTYEQYF	TGTGCCTGGGCCGGGACAACCTACGAGCAGTACTTC
TRBV29-1	.	.	TRBJ1-2	CSVEGSGFYGYTF	TGCAGCGTTGAAGGCTCAGGCTTCTATGGCTACACCTTC
TRBV19	.	.	TRBJ1-1	CASSPALGTEAFF	TGTGCCAGTAGTCCGGCGTTAGGCACTGAAGCTTTCTTT
TRBV9	TRBD2	.	TRBJ2-3	CASSPRGAGREGTQYF	TGTGCCAGCAGTCCTCGAGGAGCGGGGAGAGAGGGTACGCAGTATTTT
TRBV11-3	.	.	TRBJ2-1	CASSLGAGVAYNEQFF	TGTGCCAGCAGCTTAGGTGCAGGGGTGGCCTACAATGAGCAGTTCTTC
TRBV5-1	.	.	TRBJ1-2	CASSLEGLNYGYTF	TGCGCCAGCAGCTTGGAGGGGCTGAACTATGGCTACACCTTC
TRBV6-4	.	once	TRBJ1-2	CASQTSAGRSYGYTF	TGTGCCAGCCAGACTTCAGCCGGACGGTCCTATGGCTACACCTTC
TRBV7-2	TRBD2	.	TRBJ2-1	CASSVLAGGYNEQFF	TGTGCCAGCAGCGTACTAGCGGGGGGGTACAATGAGCAGTTCTTC
TRBV29-1	.	.	TRBJ1-1	CSVGRPTGPNTEAFF	TGCAGCGTTGGGCGACCTACAGGGCCCAACACTGAAGCTTTCTTT
TRBV6-6	.	.	TRBJ2-7	CASTIGGPSYEQYF	TGTGCCAGCACTATCGGGGGCCCTTCCTACGAGCAGTACTTC
TRBV2	.	.	TRBJ1-1	CASSVRQEKNRMGTEAFF	TGTGCCAGCAGTGTACGGCAGGAAAAGAATAGAATGGGGACTGAAGCTTTCTTT
TRBV5-6	.	.	TRBJ2-7	CASRYYGTTLGNEQYF	TGTGCCAGCAGGTACTATGGGACAACGTTGGGCAACGAGCAGTACTTC
TRBV2	.	.	TRBJ1-2	CASSEAQRRYGYTF	TGTGCCAGCAGTGAAGCCCAGAGACGTTATGGCTACACCTTC
TRBV6-4	.	.	TRBJ2-1	CASRMSNGRSYNEQFF	TGTGCCAGCAGGATGTCCAACGGGCGTTCCTACAATGAGCAGTTCTTC
TRBV11-3	TRBD2	.	TRBJ2-3	CASSLWLAGARDTQYF	TGTGCCAGCAGCTTATGGCTAGCGGGTGCACGAGATACGCAGTATTTT
TRBV5-1	.	.	TRBJ2-2	CASSLGTNTGELFF	TGCGCCAGCAGCTTGGGCACGAACACCGGGGAGCTGTTTTTT
TRBV19	TRBD2	.	TRBJ2-1	CASRSGGAFNEQFF	TGTGCCAGTAGAAGCGGGGGGGCCTTCAATGAGCAGTTCTTC
TRBV7-9	.	.	TRBJ2-5	CASSLGGVETQYF	TGTGCCAGCAGCTTAGGAGGGGTGGAGACCCAGTACTTC
TRBV7-9	TRBD2	.	TRBJ2-3	CASSGTSGGTGGDTQYF	TGTGCCAGCAGCGGGACTAGCGGGGGAACCGGTGGGGATACGCAGTATTTT
TRBV30	.	.	TRBJ1-3	CAWTPGGNTIYF	TGTGCCTGGACTCCCGGTGGAAACACCATATATTTT
TRBV7-2	.	.	TRBJ1-6	CASSLAQTPAGPSTSPLHF	TGTGCCAGCAGCTTAGCCCAAACCCCAGCCGGGCCAAGTACATCACCCCTCCACTTT
TRBV28	TRBD1	.	TRBJ1-1	CASSWVLGGPGNTEAFF	TGTGCCAGCAGTTGGGTTTTAGGGGGCCCGGGGAACACTGAAGCTTTCTTT
TRBV18	.	.	TRBJ1-2	CASSPAADYGYTF	TGTGCCAGCTCACCAGCGGCAGACTATGGCTACACCTTC
TRBV6-6	.	.	TRBJ1-1	CASSANRVGTEAFF	TGTGCCAGCAGTGCAAACAGGGTGGGCACTGAAGCTTTCTTT
TRBV19	.	few	TRBJ1-5	CASRPRQLSNQPQHF	TGTGCCAGTAGACCCCGCCAATTGAGCAATCAGCCCCAGCATTTT
TRBV5-6	TRBD2	.	TRBJ2-2	CASSLDSSGGRNTGELFF	TGTGCCAGCAGCTTGGATTCTAGCGGGGGAAGGAACACCGGGGAGCTGTTTTTT
TRBV18	.	.	TRBJ1-2	CASSPLPALNYGYTF	TGTGCCAGCTCACCACTTCCCGCCCTCAACTATGGCTACACCTTC
TRBV20-1	.	.	TRBJ1-1	CSARRRDEAFF	TGCAGTGCTAGACGGCGGGACGAAGCTTTCTTT
TRBV2	.	.	TRBJ1-1	CASSRQTRDTEAFF	TGTGCCAGCAGCCGACAGACCCGAGACACTGAAGCTTTCTTT
TRBV19	.	.	TRBJ1-5	CASNSLGKNQPQHF	TGTGCCAGTAACTCCCTGGGGAAGAATCAGCCCCAGCATTTT
TRBV11-3	.	once	TRBJ1-2	CASSFDSINYGYTF	TGTGCCAGCAGCTTTGACTCGATCAACTATGGCTACACCTTC
TRBV19	TRBD1	.	TRBJ2-5	CASRGPGTGIRGQETQYF	TGTGCCAGTAGAGGACCGGGGACAGGGATAAGGGGCCAAGAGACCCAGTACTTC
TRBV2	TRBD2	few	TRBJ2-1	CASIPGLASNEQFF	TGTGCCAGCATCCCGGGACTAGCGAGCAATGAGCAGTTCTTC
TRBV5-1	TRBD2	.	TRBJ2-1	CASSLTSGYSYNEQFF	TGCGCCAGCAGCTTAACTAGCGGATACTCCTACAATGAGCAGTTCTTC
TRBV11-3	.	.	TRBJ1-1	CASSFASGHGTEAFF	TGTGCCAGCAGCTTCGCTTCCGGGCACGGGACTGAAGCTTTCTTT
TRBV5-4	TRBD1	once	TRBJ2-6	CASSSATGGLGGANVLTF	TGTGCCAGCAGCTCAGCGACAGGGGGCCTCGGTGGGGCCAACGTCCTGACTTTC
TRBV6-1	.	.	TRBJ2-4	CASSEVLGQYF	TGTGCCAGCAGTGAAGTCCTGGGCCAGTACTTC
TRBV19	TRBD1	.	TRBJ1-5	CASSIYQGEAQPQHF	TGTGCCAGTAGTATATACCAGGGGGAGGCTCAGCCCCAGCATTTT
TRBV25-1	.	.	TRBJ2-7	CASSDSGKGSYEQYF	TGTGCCAGCAGTGATTCAGGGAAGGGGTCCTACGAGCAGTACTTC
TRBV27	.	.	TRBJ1-6	CASSLNSYNSPLHF	TGTGCCAGCAGTTTGAACTCCTATAATTCACCCCTCCACTTT
TRBV6-5	.	.	TRBJ2-5	CASFSLRGETQYF	TGTGCCAGCTTTTCATTACGAGGGGAGACCCAGTACTTC